The subject of this entry is one T cell receptor beta chain. It lacks a known antigen. Within one base of it there is no much larger clone, and no base qualities were kept. The library was built by means of the immunoSEQ multiplex PCR assay. For the multiplex PCR, a mixture combining 60 forward primers for TCR Vbeta segments and 13 reverse primers for TCR Jbeta segments was used. The CDR3 region of rearranged TCR beta genes was amplified from genomic DNA by a multiplex PCR assay. On the Illumina HiSeq System, the amplified TCR beta libraries were sequenced as 87-base-pair reads. Regarding the original processing steps: Across the 670 or so repertoires, a later analysis counted tens of millions of unique TCR beta chains, roughly 11 million of which were shared by at least two donors. Raw reads were error-corrected and collapsed into unique sequences with a nearest-neighbor algorithm that merged closely related sequences to remove PCR and sequencing errors. Alignment of CDR3 sequences to IMGT reference sequences was used to assign V, D and J gene segments. For a sequence to be retained, a match of at least six nucleotides to both a V gene segment and a J gene segment was required. A rearrangement was called productive if the CDR3 had no stop codons and remained in frame with V and J, and every other rearrangement was called non-productive. CDR3 was defined by IMGT convention, running from the second conserved V-encoded cysteine to the conserved J-encoded phenylalanine. The earlier analysis of about 620 of the donors excluded sequences that lacked an unambiguous match to a single V gene segment. An earlier analysis of a few hundred of the donors called V segments functional above 56.7% productive rearrangements and segregating when the between-donor standard deviation exceeded 5%. A statistical classification framework was built for diagnosing cytomegalovirus status from the catalog of TCR beta chain sequences. V and J gene assignment, in a later analysis, came from comparing TCR nucleotide sequences with IMGT/GENE-DB human TR gene sequences. In a later analysis, CDR3 sequences and most-parsimonious VDJ recombination scenarios were assigned using the TCRdist pipeline. In a later analysis, every TCR beta chain was defined by the combination of its CDR3 amino acid sequence and its V-gene family, and reads without a unique V-gene family were dropped. A later analysis removed nearly 600 highly shared, low-generation-probability nucleotide sequences to deal with suspected cross-contamination and a sequencing artifact. A later analysis calculated a clonal expansion index for each public chain from normalized within-repertoire ranks of inferred template counts. A later analysis computed generation probabilities with a VDJ recombination model fitted to out-of-frame rearrangements, and checked the results against IGoR. In a later analysis, TCR-TCR, TCR-HLA and TCR-CMV co-occurrence was scored with hypergeometric tests, and a repertoire-size bias correction was applied to TCR pairs. In a later analysis, false discovery rates were estimated by permuting HLA or CMV assignments 20 times. A later analysis grouped co-occurring TCRs with DBSCAN, adding TCRdist sequence similarity when clustering within HLA-allele-positive subsets. Co-occurrence clustering excluded repertoires with fewer than 30,000 or more than 120,000 public chains, plus five with anomalous nucleotide sharing. What TCRdb holds here is the immuneACCESS table cut down to in-frame rearrangements. Part of the clones is not present; checked against another copy, under half of the missing clones reflect an unresolved V gene, and the others are unexplained. D and trimming were read from the DNA, whereas the V and J calls and clone size are those reported in that table. The sample includes 150,000 to 200,000 clones, with about 80% observed a single time. 13% to 15% of the sample is held by the ten biggest clonotypes.

This entry belongs to a study of cytomegalovirus exposure and HLA in healthy donors (dated by TCRdb to the late 2010s). As for the study more broadly: An earlier analysis of roughly 500 of the donors reported approximately 300 Gb of sequence data and 117 million unique TCR beta sequences obtained from around 170 million T cells. An early release covering more than 500 HLA-typed donors comprised about 300 gigabases of sequencing data and roughly 86 million unique TCR sequences. Of the roughly 400 genotyped donors, 75% to 85% were placed in the genetic ancestry cluster associated with self-reported Caucasian donors. The study was designed to test whether signatures of past pathogen exposure could be identified by cataloging public T cell receptors. The T cell repertoires of around 730 subjects were profiled by immunosequencing and related to cytomegalovirus serostatus. A separate validation cohort of 90 to 150 different subjects was used in addition to the 666-subject first cohort. To predict cytomegalovirus infection status, the study combined high-throughput TCR immunosequencing, statistical association of individual TCRs with disease status, and machine learning. A later analysis re-examined previously published TCR beta repertoires from around 670 donors and added high-resolution HLA genotyping to investigate patterns of TCR occurrence. The later analysis used no new phenotypic data to find candidate immune exposures, relying instead on TCR beta sequences and their occurrence across donors. To decide whether each TCR beta V gene segment behaved as functional or pseudogenic, an earlier analysis of some 600 of the donors relied on high-throughput TCR beta sequencing. Donor age, sex, ethnicity and CMV serostatus were compiled together with the repertoire data. A later genetic analysis took genome-wide SNP genotypes for about three fifths of the 666 donors and used that subset as a discovery cohort. Every repertoire in the discovery cohort had been generated on one and the same sequencing platform. Class I and class II HLA loci were covered by the typing at four-digit resolution. The number of typed donors differed by locus: about 620-630 for A, B, C, DRB1 and DQB1; 522 for DQA1; 600 to 610 for DPA1; and some 470 for DPB1. A handful of DR-DQ haplotypes were handled as single units for association and clustering because linkage in the cohort was strong. Among 300 to 500 genotyped donors of the cohort, an average of approximately 240,000 unique TCR beta nucleotide sequences was sequenced per donor, of which 15% to 20% were non-productive. Overall results and qualifications from the work: Most TCR sequences were observed very rarely across donors, whereas some public TCRs were present in many individuals. Strong co-occurrence of HLA alleles, especially DR and DQ, made assigning TCR associations to individual alleles difficult. Linkage disequilibrium might explain the correlated functional status among segregating V segments, but an unknown experimental factor could not be excluded. The study listed approximately 160 TCR beta chains as associated with cytomegalovirus. Roughly uniform sequencing depth across donors was assumed in presence/absence analyses, although this assumption may not hold. In a later analysis, several top co-occurrence clusters were reported to appear linked to parvovirus B19, influenza, CMV and Epstein-Barr virus. In a later analysis, TCR association rates were found to vary across HLA loci, with the most associated TCRs seen for DRB1 alleles and the fewest for HLA-C alleles. The earlier analysis of fewer than 750 of the donors excluded 15 to 20 rarely observed V segments, including chromosome 9 orphons, because counts were too low. An association between a missense DCLRE1C variant and V-gene and J-gene trimming of TCR beta chains was found in a later genetic analysis and replicated in an independent cohort. A cluster of highly shared sequence variants was judged likely to be a technical artifact of the sequencing pipeline. The classifier was reported to diagnose cytomegalovirus status with high specificity and sensitivity in both the original cohort and the validation cohort. A later analysis associated roughly 17,000 TCR beta sequences with specific HLA alleles at a false discovery rate of 0.05. In a later analysis, most CMV-associated TCR beta chains were found to appear HLA-restricted, with HLA associations seemingly driven largely by CMV exposure. A further reported finding was that TCR beta sequences accurately predicted the HLA-A and HLA-B alleles for most subjects in the first cohort. HLA typing was unavailable for some donors at each locus, so association tests used only the typed subset. Compared with the roughly 700-donor mean, donors in an Asian-associated ancestry cluster had fewer N-insertions in productive TCRs, according to a later genetic analysis. Some IMGT-functional V segments, including TRBV6-2 and TRBV6-3, could not be distinguished by the 87-base-pair reads and were therefore excluded. The authors suggested that the approach could potentially be extended to other disease states and immunological phenotypes. The only immune exposure information available for the cohort was CMV serostatus. Broadly in line with IMGT annotations, most TCR beta V segments showed up in productive rearrangements about 87% or about 30% of the time in an earlier analysis of roughly 590 of the donors. The cohort was sequenced for TCR beta chains only, and without alpha or paired-chain data the features that could be detected were limited. A later analysis found that HLA-associated TCR beta chains were more clonally expanded and had lower generation probabilities than equally common non-associated chains. Three of the identified cytomegalovirus-associated TCR beta chains were confirmed in vitro to be specific for cytomegalovirus antigens.

Including cysteine and phenylalanine, the CDR3 has 14 amino acids. Only the CDR3 portion is preserved as DNA: 42 bases, with reading frame beginning at the first base. CDR1 is given as LNHNV and CDR2 as YYDKDF, both from the germline V gene (reference sequence). Relative to germline, V is 9 bases shorter and J is 2 bases shorter, with 17 bases between their ends. The cohort was made up of approximately 670 healthy bone marrow donors. At the time of sampling, all cohort members were nominally healthy, though unrecorded immune exposures were likely present. The donor tested CMV seronegative and was one of the 352 seronegative cohort members. A peripheral blood sample was provided by each donor, and peripheral blood mononuclear cells were used for TCR beta sequencing. Genomic DNA was extracted from the blood cell samples with the Qiagen DNeasy Blood Extraction Kit.

The TCR originated in a middle-aged woman in good health and CMV-seronegative. Sample: PBMCs. In this chain, TRBV15 is recombined with TRBJ2-7, with a weak D call of TRBD2 (5 bases match). The DNA reads as follows: TGTGCCACGACCGAGGGTCTAGGAGCCTACGAGCAGTACTTC. Its protein is CATTEGLGAYEQYF.